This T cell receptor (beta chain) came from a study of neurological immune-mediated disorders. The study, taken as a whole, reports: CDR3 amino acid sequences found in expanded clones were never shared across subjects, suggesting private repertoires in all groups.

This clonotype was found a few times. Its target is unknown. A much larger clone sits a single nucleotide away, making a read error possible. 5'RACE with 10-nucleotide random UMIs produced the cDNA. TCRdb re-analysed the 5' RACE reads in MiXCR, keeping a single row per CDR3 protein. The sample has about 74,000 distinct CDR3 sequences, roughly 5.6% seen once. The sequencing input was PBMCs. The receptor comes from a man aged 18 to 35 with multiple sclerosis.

The DNA of the CDR3 is TGCGCCAGCAGCCCGGAAAGGGTCGAAGAAGCTTTCTTT. Protein sequence: CASSPERVEEAFF. J is TRBJ1-1 and V is TRBV5-1; D unresolved. This CDR3 comprises 13 residues. Per the germline V gene, CDR1 is SGHRS and CDR2 is YFSETQ. The V and J ends lost 4 bases and 8 bases respectively, with 15 bases between them.